The rows below give T cell receptor beta chains drawn from one sample of a study of type 1 regulatory T cells. Using its own MiXCR run on the reads, TCRdb lists one record per CDR3 protein. The table lists about 62,000 distinct CDR3 sequences, over 50% of them singletons. No cognate antigen is known for these TCRs. Material for sequencing was cultured non-Tr1 T cells, either the whole culture or a sorted T cell fraction (not recorded which). The receptors shown here come from a human donor in good health. The CDR3 runs from the conserved cysteine through the conserved F or W. The D gene is left open where the match is weak. The size field is filled for only some rows; it gives once, few, many or a size class.

j_call,v_call,d_call,clone_size,cdr3_aa,cdr3_nt
TRBJ1-4,TRBV7-2,TRBD1,.,CASSLDGRGIEKLFF,TGTGCCAGCAGCTTAGATGGCAGGGGGATTGAAAAACTGTTTTTT
TRBJ1-5,TRBV6-2/TRBV6-3,.,.,CASSGVYSNQPQHF,TGTGCCAGCAGTGGAGTTTATAGCAATCAGCCCCAGCATTTT
TRBJ2-1,TRBV5-1,.,.,CASSLFRVRNNEQFF,TGCGCCAGCAGCTTGTTCCGGGTAAGGAACAATGAGCAGTTCTTC
TRBJ2-3,TRBV20-1,.,.,CSARDPLLPTQYF,TGCAGTGCTAGAGATCCCCTGCTACCTACGCAGTATTTT
TRBJ2-1,TRBV29-1,TRBD2,many,CSVEGRGVVF,TGCAGCGTTGAGGGACGGGGGGTTGTCTTC
TRBJ2-7,TRBV28,.,.,CASSFSQGRFSEQYF,TGTGCCAGCAGTTTCTCTCAGGGTAGGTTCTCCGAGCAGTACTTC
TRBJ2-1,TRBV5-1,.,few,CASSLVSGEEEQFF,TGCGCCAGCAGCTTGGTCTCGGGGGAGGAGGAGCAGTTCTTC
TRBJ1-3,TRBV7-8,.,few,CASSFQRSGNTIYF,TGTGCCAGCAGCTTCCAGAGATCTGGAAACACCATATATTTT
TRBJ2-2,TRBV5-1,.,once,CASSDRLGNTGELFF,TGCGCCAGCAGCGATCGACTGGGGAACACCGGGGAGCTGTTTTTT
TRBJ1-2,TRBV20-1,.,.,CSAGTTALEGYTF,TGCAGTGCTGGAACTACGGCCTTGGAGGGCTACACCTTC
TRBJ2-4,TRBV5-1,.,.,CASSLVRPGLSNIQYF,TGCGCCAGCAGCTTGGTCCGACCGGGACTCTCGAACATTCAGTACTTC
TRBJ2-2,TRBV5-8,.,.,CASSLDGGELFF,TGTGCCAGCAGCTTGGACGGGGGGGAGCTGTTTTTT
TRBJ1-1,TRBV5-1,.,.,CASSWGRGMNTEAFF,TGCGCCAGCAGCTGGGGACGTGGGATGAACACTGAAGCTTTCTTT
TRBJ1-5,TRBV29-1,.,.,CSVGHDSNQPQHF,TGCAGCGTGGGACACGATAGCAATCAGCCCCAGCATTTT
TRBJ2-1,TRBV20-1,TRBD2,.,CSARTFAGGLSNEQFF,TGCAGTGCTAGAACCTTTGCGGGAGGTCTTTCCAATGAGCAGTTCTTC
TRBJ2-7,TRBV28,TRBD2,.,CASSTSGTSGSYEQYF,TGTGCCAGCAGTACCTCCGGGACTAGCGGATCCTACGAGCAGTACTTC
TRBJ2-5,TRBV7-6,.,.,CASSRDTMGTQYF,TGTGCCAGCAGCCGGGACACCATGGGGACCCAGTACTTC
TRBJ2-1,TRBV5-1,.,.,CASRGGTAYNEQFF,TGCGCCAGCAGGGGAGGGACAGCTTACAATGAGCAGTTCTTC
TRBJ2-3,TRBV20-1,.,.,CSARLGTQYF,TGCAGTGCTAGACTGGGTACGCAGTATTTT
TRBJ2-2,TRBV12-3/TRBV12-4,TRBD2,.,CASSDPSGKNTGELFF,TGTGCCAGCAGTGACCCTAGCGGGAAGAACACCGGGGAGCTGTTTTTT
TRBJ2-3,TRBV7-2,.,.,CASSPPPGRDTQYF,TGTGCCAGCAGCCCCCCCCCAGGGCGAGATACGCAGTATTTT
TRBJ2-1,TRBV29-1,.,.,CSVVGSQSSYNEQFF,TGCAGCGTTGTGGGCAGCCAGAGCTCCTACAATGAGCAGTTCTTC
TRBJ2-2,TRBV7-6,TRBD2,.,CASSSSGIGTGELFF,TGTGCCAGCAGCTCTAGCGGGATAGGAACCGGGGAGCTGTTTTTT
TRBJ2-7,TRBV5-4,TRBD2,.,CASSFPAGGSYEQYF,TGTGCCAGCAGCTTTCCCGCGGGAGGTTCCTACGAGCAGTACTTC
TRBJ2-3,TRBV14,.,once,CASSQDWDTDTQYF,TGTGCCAGCAGCCAAGATTGGGACACAGATACGCAGTATTTT
TRBJ1-1,TRBV28,TRBD1,.,CASSSHRQGWANTEAFF,TGTGCCAGCAGTTCCCATCGACAGGGTTGGGCGAACACTGAAGCTTTCTTT
TRBJ2-2,TRBV20-1,.,.,CSASYSPNTGELFF,TGCAGTGCTAGTTACTCCCCGAACACCGGGGAGCTGTTTTTT
TRBJ2-2,TRBV20-1,TRBD2,.,CSAPIAGLNTGELFF,TGCAGTGCCCCGATAGCGGGACTGAACACCGGGGAGCTGTTTTTT
TRBJ2-1,TRBV4-1,.,once,CASSQDVGPVPYNEQFF,TGCGCCAGCAGCCAAGATGTGGGTCCCGTACCGTACAATGAGCAGTTCTTC
TRBJ2-7,TRBV28,TRBD1,.,CATLGSGQGSYEQYF,TGTGCCACCCTAGGATCCGGACAGGGGTCCTACGAGCAGTACTTC
TRBJ2-7,TRBV5-6,TRBD2,few,CASSTAWEGYEQYF,TGTGCCAGCAGCACAGCGTGGGAGGGCTACGAGCAGTACTTC
TRBJ2-6,TRBV5-1,.,.,CASSLLGTGANVLTF,TGCGCCAGCAGCTTGTTGGGAACTGGGGCCAACGTCCTGACTTTC
TRBJ1-1,TRBV4-1,.,.,CASSQPGRRTEAFF,TGCGCCAGCAGCCAACCAGGGCGTCGCACTGAAGCTTTCTTT
TRBJ2-7,TRBV4-2,.,.,CASSLFAEGDEQYF,TGTGCCAGCAGCCTATTCGCGGAGGGTGACGAGCAGTACTTC
TRBJ2-1,TRBV18,TRBD2,once,CASSPGGRDNEQFF,TGTGCCAGCTCACCCGGCGGGAGGGACAATGAGCAGTTCTTC
TRBJ2-3,TRBV5-1,.,few,CASSFMAVSTDTQYF,TGCGCCAGCAGCTTTATGGCAGTTAGCACAGATACGCAGTATTTT
TRBJ1-2,TRBV5-6,TRBD1,.,CASSRDRGPPNYGYTF,TGTGCCAGCAGCCGGGACAGGGGGCCCCCTAACTATGGCTACACCTTC
TRBJ2-5,TRBV19,TRBD2,.,CASSMSGRETQYF,TGTGCCAGTAGTATGAGCGGGAGAGAGACCCAGTACTTC
TRBJ1-1,TRBV6-1,.,.,CASSDYGREAAFF,TGTGCCAGCAGTGACTATGGTAGGGAAGCAGCTTTCTTT
TRBJ2-3,TRBV18,TRBD2,.,CASSPAGADTQYF,TGTGCCAGCTCACCGGCGGGAGCAGATACGCAGTATTTT
TRBJ1-2,TRBV7-2,TRBD1,.,CASSLAGTGGLHYGYTF,TGTGCCAGCAGCTTAGCCGGGACAGGGGGTTTACACTATGGCTACACCTTC
TRBJ2-1,TRBV6-5,TRBD2,few,CASSSRTSGSGEQFF,TGTGCCAGCAGTTCCCGGACTAGCGGGAGTGGCGAGCAGTTCTTC
TRBJ1-2,TRBV5-5,.,few,CASSAQTGFNYGYTF,TGTGCCAGCAGCGCCCAAACAGGATTCAACTATGGCTACACCTTC
TRBJ1-2,TRBV7-8,.,.,CASSLRGWATYNYGYTF,TGTGCCAGCAGCTTACGGGGATGGGCTACCTATAACTATGGCTACACCTTC
TRBJ2-2,TRBV7-3,.,.,CASSPDRIGGELFF,TGTGCCAGCAGCCCAGACAGGATCGGGGGGGAGCTGTTTTTT
TRBJ2-1,TRBV5-4,TRBD2,.,CASSFTAGGNNEQFF,TGTGCCAGCAGCTTTACGGCGGGAGGGAACAATGAGCAGTTCTTC
TRBJ1-4,TRBV19,TRBD1,.,CASNPGGFEKLFF,TGTGCCAGTAACCCAGGGGGATTTGAAAAACTGTTTTTT
TRBJ2-7,TRBV20-1,.,.,CSADIGRAYEQYF,TGCAGTGCGGATATCGGACGAGCCTACGAGCAGTACTTC
TRBJ2-5,TRBV7-2,.,once,CASSTHGGQETQYF,TGTGCCAGCAGCACCCACGGGGGACAAGAGACCCAGTACTTC
TRBJ2-5,TRBV20-1,.,.,CSAEGKETQYF,TGCAGTGCAGAAGGAAAAGAGACCCAGTACTTC
TRBJ2-6,TRBV5-1,.,.,CASTLAPGANVLTF,TGCGCCAGCACCTTAGCTCCCGGGGCCAACGTCCTGACTTTC
TRBJ2-3,TRBV20-1,.,.,CSAISLDTQYF,TGCAGTGCTATTTCCTTAGATACGCAGTATTTT
TRBJ2-3,TRBV5-6,.,.,CASSKGNTDTQYF,TGTGCCAGCAGCAAAGGAAACACAGATACGCAGTATTTT
TRBJ2-7,TRBV20-1,TRBD2,few,CSANGLAGGREQYF,TGCAGTGCTAACGGACTAGCGGGAGGTCGAGAGCAGTACTTC
TRBJ2-5,TRBV4-3,TRBD1,many,CASSQVLQGVQETQYF,TGCGCCAGCAGCCAAGTATTACAGGGGGTACAAGAGACCCAGTACTTC
TRBJ2-1,TRBV20-1,TRBD2,.,CSAMRERNEQFF,TGCAGTGCTATGCGGGAGCGCAATGAGCAGTTCTTC
TRBJ2-3,TRBV18,.,.,CASSPPPRPSPDTQYF,TGTGCCAGCTCACCACCGCCTAGACCAAGTCCAGATACGCAGTATTTT
TRBJ1-5,TRBV28,TRBD1,.,CASSRNRGGQPQHF,TGTGCCAGCAGTAGAAACAGGGGAGGTCAGCCCCAGCATTTT
TRBJ1-2,TRBV20-1,TRBD1,once,CSARDSGTGGNYGYTF,TGCAGTGCTAGAGATTCCGGGACAGGGGGGAACTATGGCTACACCTTC
TRBJ1-2,TRBV28,.,.,CASSDGQANYGYTF,TGTGCCAGCAGTGACGGACAAGCCAACTATGGCTACACCTTC